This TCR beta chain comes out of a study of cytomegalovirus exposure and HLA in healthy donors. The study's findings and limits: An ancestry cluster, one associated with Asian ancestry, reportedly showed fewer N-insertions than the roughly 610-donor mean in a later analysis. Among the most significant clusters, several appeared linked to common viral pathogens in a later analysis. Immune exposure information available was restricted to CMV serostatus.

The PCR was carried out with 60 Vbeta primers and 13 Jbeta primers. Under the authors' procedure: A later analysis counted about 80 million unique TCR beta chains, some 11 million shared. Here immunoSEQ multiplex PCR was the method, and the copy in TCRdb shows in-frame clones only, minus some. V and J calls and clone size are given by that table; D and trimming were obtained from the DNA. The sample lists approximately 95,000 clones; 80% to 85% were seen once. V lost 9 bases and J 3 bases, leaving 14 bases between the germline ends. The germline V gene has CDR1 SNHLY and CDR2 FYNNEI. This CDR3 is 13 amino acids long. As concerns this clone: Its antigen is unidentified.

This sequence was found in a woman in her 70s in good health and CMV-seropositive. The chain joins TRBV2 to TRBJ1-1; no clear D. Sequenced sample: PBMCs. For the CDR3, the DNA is TGTGCCAGAAGGAAGCTGAGGGACACTGAAGCTTTCTTT. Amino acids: CARRKLRDTEAFF.